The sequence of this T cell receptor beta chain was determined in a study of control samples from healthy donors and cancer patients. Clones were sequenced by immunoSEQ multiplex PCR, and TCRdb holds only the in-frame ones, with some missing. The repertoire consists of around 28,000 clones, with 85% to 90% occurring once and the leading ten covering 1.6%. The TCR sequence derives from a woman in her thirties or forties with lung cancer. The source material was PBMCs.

The CDR3 spells CASSVGWDRGKVNYGYTF. In nucleotides, the CDR3 is TGTGCCAGCAGCGTGGGATGGGACAGGGGGAAGGTTAACTATGGCTACACCTTC. The chain joins TRBV9 to TRBJ1-2, with 11 nucleotides matching TRBD1. Trimming removed 2 bases from V and 1 base from J; junction bases left unmatched: 10. Germline CDR1 and CDR2: SGDLS and YYNGEE. This CDR3 has 18 residues.